Here is one TCR beta chain with its context. Its matching antigen is unknown. PCR primers comprised 60 Vbeta and 13 Jbeta primers. Method: immunoSEQ multiplex PCR; TCRdb's copy keeps in-frame clones and lacks some. The sample yields more than 80,000 clones, approximately 71% seen once. The data belong to a study of cytomegalovirus exposure and HLA in healthy donors. Notes on the study in general: The study designated 150 to 200 TCR beta chains cytomegalovirus-associated. For TCR beta chains, V- and J-gene trimming was later linked to a missense DCLRE1C variant. For most TCR beta V segments, an earlier analysis put the productive rate at about 90% or about 30% of the time.

The length of the CDR3 is 12 residues. The V end was cut by 8 bases, the J end by 4 bases, with 12 bases between. The germline V gene has CDR1 ENHRY and CDR2 SYGVKD. Sequenced sample: PBMCs. This chain uses TRBV10-3 with TRBJ2-7; D may be TRBD1 (6 bases). The source is a man aged 50-59 years in good health and CMV-seronegative. For the CDR3, the DNA is TGTGCCATCCAACAGGGTGGGTACGAGCAGTACTTC. As protein: CAIQQGGYEQYF.